This is a list of T cell receptor beta chains from one sample in a study of blood T cells in healthy people across ages. TCRdb fed the 5' RACE reads into MiXCR, producing one record per CDR3 protein. Of some 290,000 distinct CDR3 sequences detected, less than 30% appear once; the ten largest clones hold 29%. Sequenced: blood. The receptors come from a woman between 70 and 85 years old in good health. The CDR3 runs from the conserved cysteine through the conserved F or W. The D gene is left open where the match is weak. Size is omitted from some rows. Given values are once, few, many or a class for expanded clones.

j_call clone_size v_call cdr3_length d_call cdr3_nt cdr3_aa
TRBJ1-1 NA TRBV14 13 NA TGTGCCAGCAGCCGTTCCGGGAACACTGAAGCTTTCTTT CASSRSGNTEAFF
TRBJ2-1 few TRBV6-2/TRBV6-3 17 NA TGTGCCAGCAGTTTCTCGCTCGTGGGAAGATCCTACAATGAGCAGTTCTTC CASSFSLVGRSYNEQFF
TRBJ2-5 many TRBV7-2 15 NA TGTGCCAGCAGCTTCCATGGGACTTCGGAAGAGACCCAGTACTTC CASSFHGTSEETQYF
TRBJ1-4 NA TRBV18 15 TRBD1 TGTGCCAGCTCATCAAACAGGGGAGCTAATGAAAAACTGTTTTTT CASSSNRGANEKLFF
TRBJ2-1 few TRBV20-1 12 TRBD2 TGCAGTGCTAGGCTAGCGGGAGGGGTTCAGTTCTTC CSARLAGGVQFF
TRBJ1-2 NA TRBV28 12 NA TGTGCCAGCAGCGGGCCGGGGGGTGGCTACACCTTC CASSGPGGGYTF
TRBJ2-1 NA TRBV28 14 TRBD1 TGTGCCAGCAGTTTAGGGGACAGGGTGGATGAGCAGTTCTTC CASSLGDRVDEQFF
TRBJ1-1 NA TRBV12-3/TRBV12-4 12 NA TGTGCCAGCAGTGGACAGAACACTGAAGCTTTCTTT CASSGQNTEAFF
TRBJ2-1 NA TRBV6-4 15 NA TGTGCCAGCAGTGAATATGTGGGGGCCTACAATGAGCTGTTCTTC CASSEYVGAYNELFF
TRBJ1-2 many TRBV6-5 13 NA TGTGCCAGCAGTTACTCGTCGACCTATGGCTACACCTTC CASSYSSTYGYTF
TRBJ1-6 NA TRBV12-3/TRBV12-4 14 NA TGTGCCAGCAGGACGGCGTCGCCAAATTCACCCCTCCACTTT CASRTASPNSPLHF
TRBJ2-1 NA TRBV25-1 13 NA TGTGCCAGCAGTGATGGGTTGGGGGACCTCGTCGTCTTC CASSDGLGDLVVF
TRBJ1-4 NA TRBV6-6 15 NA TGTGCCAGCAAGTTATACACAGCAACTAATGAAAAACTGTTTTTT CASKLYTATNEKLFF
TRBJ2-5 few TRBV7-2 14 NA TGTGCCAGCAGCTTAATCTCGTACCAAGAGACCCAGTACTTC CASSLISYQETQYF
TRBJ2-3 few TRBV5-6 13 TRBD1 TGTGCCAGCAGTTTCGACAGGGTGGATACGCAGTATTTT CASSFDRVDTQYF
TRBJ2-1 NA TRBV5-1 14 TRBD2 TGCGCCAGCGGGACCGGGACTAGCGGGAATGAGCAGTTCTTC CASGTGTSGNEQFF
TRBJ2-7 NA TRBV2 14 TRBD1 TGTGCCAGCAGCATGGGACAGGGGCTCTCCGAGCAGTACTTC CASSMGQGLSEQYF
TRBJ2-5 NA TRBV12-3/TRBV12-4 16 TRBD2 TGTGCCAGCAGTTCCCGCATGACTAGCGGGGAAGAGACCCAGTACTTC CASSSRMTSGEETQYF
TRBJ2-3 NA TRBV9 16 TRBD2 TGTGCCAGCAGCGTAGCGGGACTAGTTGGGACAGATACGCAGTATTTT CASSVAGLVGTDTQYF
TRBJ2-7 NA TRBV28 13 NA TGTGCCAGCAGTTTAGGATTTAGCGGCGAGCAGTACTTC CASSLGFSGEQYF
TRBJ2-2 NA TRBV20-1 15 NA TGCAGTGCTAGAGGGAGCGGAGCCGAAACTGGGGAGCTGTTTTTT CSARGSGAETGELFF
TRBJ2-1 NA TRBV7-2 15 TRBD2 TGTGCCAGCAGAATGGGCACTAGCGGGCGCAATGAGCAGTTCTTC CASRMGTSGRNEQFF
TRBJ2-1 NA TRBV10-3 13 NA TGTGCCATCAGTGAATCCCCAGAGAATGAGCAGTTCTTC CAISESPENEQFF
TRBJ2-7 few TRBV9 14 NA TGTGCCAGCAGCCCCGGGGAGCCATCCTACGAGCAGTACTTC CASSPGEPSYEQYF
TRBJ2-5 NA TRBV3-1 14 NA TGTGCCAGCAGCCAAGATACGTCTGCGGAGACCCAGTACTTC CASSQDTSAETQYF
TRBJ1-5 few TRBV28 14 TRBD1 TGTGCCAGCGCTACAGGGGTTGGCAATCAGCCCCAGCATTTT CASATGVGNQPQHF
TRBJ2-1 few TRBV12-5 13 NA TGTGCTACCGGATTGGGAATAGTCAATGAGCAGTTCTTC CATGLGIVNEQFF
TRBJ1-3 few TRBV29-1 16 TRBD1 TGCAGCGTCTACAGGGGGCTGAATGTAACTGGAAACACCATATATTTT CSVYRGLNVTGNTIYF
TRBJ2-7 NA TRBV7-8 15 TRBD2 TGTGCCAGCAGCCCAACCGGGACTAGCCTCTACGAGCAGTACTTC CASSPTGTSLYEQYF
TRBJ2-3 few TRBV7-2 15 TRBD1 TGTGCCAGCAGACCTCCGGGACAGGGCCCAGATACGCAGTATTTT CASRPPGQGPDTQYF
TRBJ2-3 few TRBV6-1 17 TRBD2 TGTGCCAGCAGTGGATCCCCCGGGAGCGGGATCACAGATACGCAGTATTTT CASSGSPGSGITDTQYF
TRBJ2-5 NA TRBV11-1 15 NA TGTGCCAGCAGCCCGGCGAACCCAGGGCAAGAGACCCAGTACTTC CASSPANPGQETQYF
TRBJ2-1 many TRBV5-1 20 TRBD2 TGCGCCAGCAGCTCCCCCGGGACTAGCGGGAAAGGGAGCTCCTACAATGAGCAGTTCTTC CASSSPGTSGKGSSYNEQFF
TRBJ1-1 once TRBV25-1 13 TRBD1 TGTGCCAGCACTATCAGGGGGGGCACTGAAGCTTCCTTT CASTIRGGTEASF
TRBJ2-6 few TRBV29-1 13 NA TGCAGCGCGAGCGGGTCTGGGGCCAACGTCCTGACTTTC CSASGSGANVLTF
TRBJ2-1 NA TRBV20-1 15 NA TGCAGTGCCGATCCTAGTGCGGACTCCTACAATGAGCAGTTCTTC CSADPSADSYNEQFF
TRBJ2-1 few TRBV28 16 TRBD2 TGTGCCAGCAGTCACCTAGCGGGATCGGCCTACAATGAGCAGTTCTTC CASSHLAGSAYNEQFF
TRBJ1-5 NA TRBV10-2 12 NA TGCACCAGTGGGGGCAGCAATCAGCCCCAGCATTTT CTSGGSNQPQHF
TRBJ2-7 many TRBV29-1 12 TRBD1 TGCAGCGTCCCGGGACAGGGAGACGAGCAGTACTTC CSVPGQGDEQYF
TRBJ1-1 NA TRBV15 15 NA TGTGCCACCAGCAGAGATGGCAGGTCTTTCACTGAAGCTTTCTTT CATSRDGRSFTEAFF
TRBJ2-7 few TRBV5-1 14 NA TGCGCCAGCAGCTGGAGACTAGAATCTTACGAGCAGTACTTC CASSWRLESYEQYF
TRBJ2-3 NA TRBV12-3/TRBV12-4 16 NA TGTGCCAGCAGTTCTATTAGGGACTTTGACACAGATACGCAGTATTTT CASSSIRDFDTDTQYF